One and the same sample provided the 10 T cell receptor beta chains below, sequenced in a study of blood T cells in healthy people across ages (dated by TCRdb to the mid-2010s). To prepare the library, 5' RACE was applied. The sequencer was an Illumina HiSeq 2500. A second PCR of roughly 7 to 11 cycles was performed with a sample-barcoded 5' primer and a J-beta primer mix. TCRdb handled the public reads itself, with Q25 trimming in fastp and clone calling in MiXCR, and kept productive beta chains. Rows matching on CDR3 protein sequence are summarized as one entry with the most common DNA and genes. This sample gives about 800,000 distinct CDR3 sequences in total; approximately 25% of them show up just once. The ten top clones hold 3% to 4% of the sample. These data are also associated with another study on T cells of mothers and their children.

Sequencing was done on a sample of blood. The receptors were gathered from a boy aged 10-17 years in good health.

The CDR3 DNA sequence: TGTGCCAGCAGCGTAGAAGGGGTGGGCAATCAGCCCCAGCATTTT. Translated, it gives CASSVEGVGNQPQHF. V is TRBV9 and J is TRBJ1-5; perhaps TRBD1 as D (5 bases). V was clipped by 0 bases and J by 2 bases, with 9 bases between them. Germline CDR1 is SGDLS and CDR2 is YYNGEE. CDR3 length equals 15 residues.

The chain carries TRBV20-1 and TRBJ1-1, with a weak D call TRBD1 (5 bases). Trimming removed 1 base at V and 4 bases at J, with 7 bases between. The CDR3 is made up of 12 amino acids. In germline, CDR1 is DFQATT, CDR2 SNEGSKA (reference sequence). The CDR3 nucleotides read TGCAGTGCTAGAGTTGGGGCCACTGAAGCTTTCTTT. Its translation: CSARVGATEAFF.

This clonotype was detected a few times. The chain combines TRBV4-2 with TRBJ2-5; D gene ambiguous. V gave up 5 bases and J gave up 3 bases, with 10 bases separating them. The CDR3 covers 13 residues. Germline V CDR1 and CDR2: LGHNA, YNFKEQ. CDR3 amino acids: CASSVSEEETQYF. The CDR3 DNA sequence: TGTGCCAGCAGCGTATCTGAGGAAGAGACCCAGTACTTC.

J is TRBJ2-1 and V is TRBV28; TRBD1 aligns across 8 bases. J gave up 3 bases and V 5 bases, and 6 bases lay outside the gene matches. This CDR3 region has 15 residues. Germline lookup yields CDR1 MDHEN and CDR2 SYDVKM. The CDR3 sequence: CASSTPGQDYNEQFF. CDR3 sequence (DNA): TGTGCCAGCAGTACGCCGGGACAGGACTACAATGAGCAGTTCTTC.

This clonotype was found a few times. This rearrangement joins TRBV27 to TRBJ2-7, with no clear D. This CDR3 comprises 11 residues. Trimming removed 5 bases from V and 6 bases from J, with 8 bases in between. Per germline, CDR1 MNHEY and CDR2 SMNVEV (reference sequence). The CDR3 nucleotides are TGTGCCAGCAGTCATGGGTTCGAGCAGTACTTC. Protein: CASSHGFEQYF.

The chain joins TRBV5-1 to TRBJ2-5; D is perhaps TRBD2 (6 bases). The CDR3 has 14 amino acids. Trimming removed 0 bases at V and 5 bases at J, with 11 bases between. The germline gives CDR1 SGHRS, CDR2 YFSETQ. CDR3 coding DNA: TGCGCCAGCAGCTTGGCGGGAGAGATGGAGACCCAGTACTTC. Encoded protein: CASSLAGEMETQYF.

V and J are TRBV7-9 and TRBJ2-7; TRBD1 agrees at 8 bases. Germline trimming cut 1 base from V and 4 bases from J; bases unmatched to any gene: 6. The CDR3 is 15 residues long. Germline-derived CDR1 and CDR2 are SEHNR and FQNEAQ (reference sequence). The CDR3: CASSLERTGQYEQYF. Written as DNA, the CDR3 is TGTGCCAGCAGCTTAGAGCGGACAGGGCAGTACGAGCAGTACTTC.

The chain combines TRBV12-3 or TRBV12-4 with TRBJ2-5, with 8 bases identical to TRBD1. Trimming at V came to 2 bases and at J to 5 bases, leaving 16 bases not matched to a gene. The CDR3 has 18 residues. The CDR3, as DNA: TGTGCCAGCAGTTTATATTTTTCCCAGGACAGGGCGGCGGAGACCCAGTACTTC. It is translated as CASSLYFSQDRAAETQYF.

The chain links TRBV29-1 to TRBJ2-4; 7 bases align to TRBD1. The CDR3 loop spans 12 amino acids. Germline CDR1 reads SQVTM; CDR2 reads ANQGSEA. V was clipped by 7 bases and J by 3 bases; unmatched bases: 3. In DNA form, the CDR3 reads TGCAGCGCCGGGACAGACAAAAACATTCAGTACTTC. Translating gives CSAGTDKNIQYF.

This clonotype has just a few counts. Here the CDR3 reads CASRYDRVMNTEAFF. The CDR3 DNA sequence: TGTGCCAGCAGGTATGACAGGGTCATGAACACTGAAGCTTTCTTT. This chain uses TRBV12-3 or TRBV12-4 with TRBJ1-1; 7 positions match TRBD1. The CDR3 consists of 15 residues. Trimming took 6 bases from V and 0 from J; bases not matched to a gene: 7.